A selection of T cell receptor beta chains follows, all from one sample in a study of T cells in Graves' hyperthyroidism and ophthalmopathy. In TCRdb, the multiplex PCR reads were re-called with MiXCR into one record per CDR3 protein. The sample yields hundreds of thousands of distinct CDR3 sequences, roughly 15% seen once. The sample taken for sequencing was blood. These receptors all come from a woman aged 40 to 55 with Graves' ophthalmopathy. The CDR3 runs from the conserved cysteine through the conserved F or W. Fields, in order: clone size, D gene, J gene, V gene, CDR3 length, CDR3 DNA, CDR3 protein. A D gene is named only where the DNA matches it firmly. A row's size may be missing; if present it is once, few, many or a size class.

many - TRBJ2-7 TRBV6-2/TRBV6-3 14 TGTGCCAGCAGACCCCACGGAGGGTCCTACGAGCAGTACTTC CASRPHGGSYEQYF
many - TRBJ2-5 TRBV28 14 TGTGCCAGCAGTTTATTCGGGTACCAAGAGACCCAGTACTTC CASSLFGYQETQYF
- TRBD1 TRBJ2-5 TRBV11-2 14 TGTGCCACCAACCCGACAGGGGAACAAGAGACCCAGTACTTC CATNPTGEQETQYF
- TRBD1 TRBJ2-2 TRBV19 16 TGTGCCAGTCTTACGCCGGGACAGGGGAACACCGGGGAGCTGTTTTTT CASLTPGQGNTGELFF
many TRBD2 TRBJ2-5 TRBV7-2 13 TGTGCCAGCACCCTTAGCGGGACGGAGACCCAGTACTTC CASTLSGTETQYF
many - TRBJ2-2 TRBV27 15 TGTGCCAGCAGTTTATCCACCTTTAACACCGGGGAGCTGTTTTTT CASSLSTFNTGELFF
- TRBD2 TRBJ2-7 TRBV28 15 TGTGCCAGCAGTGGGGGGACTAGCGGGAGTAACGAGCAGTACTTC CASSGGTSGSNEQYF
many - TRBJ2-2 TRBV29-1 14 TGCAGCGTTAAAGGTGGGAGCGGCACCGGGGAGCTGTTTTTT CSVKGGSGTGELFF
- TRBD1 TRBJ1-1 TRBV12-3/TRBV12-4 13 TGTGCCAGCACCCAGGACAGGGACACTGAAGCTTTCTTT CASTQDRDTEAFF
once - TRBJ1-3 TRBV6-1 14 TGTGCCAGCGGACGACAGAGCTCTGGAAACACCATATATTTT CASGRQSSGNTIYF
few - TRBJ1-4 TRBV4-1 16 TGCGCCAGCAGCCAAGGGATGGGAGGACGATATGAAAAACTGTTTTTT CASSQGMGGRYEKLFF
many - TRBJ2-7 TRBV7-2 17 TGTGCCAGCAGCCGCTGGCTGCCGGACACCAGCTCCTACGAGCAGTACTTC CASSRWLPDTSSYEQYF
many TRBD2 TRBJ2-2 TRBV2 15 TGTGCCAGCAGGTCGACTAGCGGGACCACCGGGGAGCTGTTTTTT CASRSTSGTTGELFF
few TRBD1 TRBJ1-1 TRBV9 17 TGTGCCAGCAGCCTAAGAGGGGGAAGGGGGCGAGGTAGTGAAGCTTTCTTT CASSLRGGRGRGSEAFF
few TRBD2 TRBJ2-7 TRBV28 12 TGTGCCAGCAGCTCTAGCCGACTAGCGTTTTACTTC CASSSSRLAFYF
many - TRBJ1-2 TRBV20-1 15 TGCAGTGCTAGAGATCAAGAGGGGGCTAACTATGGCTACACCTTC CSARDQEGANYGYTF
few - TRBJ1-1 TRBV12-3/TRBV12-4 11 TGTGCCAGCAGTTTTCTGGGTCGGGCTTTCTTT CASSFLGRAFF
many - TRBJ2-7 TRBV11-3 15 TGTGCCAGCAGCTTTCGAGAGGGCCGATCCTACGAGCAGTACTTC CASSFREGRSYEQYF
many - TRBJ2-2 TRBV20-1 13 TGCAGTGCTAGGCGGGAGAACACCGGGGAGCTGTTTTTT CSARRENTGELFF
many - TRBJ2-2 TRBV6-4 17 TGTGCCAGCAGCACACCGTGGGGGAGGAGCCCCTCGGGGGAGCTGTTTTTT CASSTPWGRSPSGELFF
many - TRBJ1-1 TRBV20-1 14 TGCAGTGCCCCGAAAGGGACGGAGAACACTGAAGCTTTCTTT CSAPKGTENTEAFF
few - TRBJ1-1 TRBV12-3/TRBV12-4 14 TGTGCCAGCAGTTTTTGGGGAGTGAACACTGAAGCTTTCTTT CASSFWGVNTEAFF
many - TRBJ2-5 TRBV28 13 TGTGCCAGCGGGGGACTCTCTCAAGAGACCCAGTACTTC CASGGLSQETQYF
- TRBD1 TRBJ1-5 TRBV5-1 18 TGCGCCAGCAGCTTAGTCCCGGGACAGGGAACAAGCGGTCAGCCCCAGCATTTT CASSLVPGQGTSGQPQHF
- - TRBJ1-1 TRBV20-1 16 TGCAGTGCTAGAGACCCGCGGCTCGCACCGAACACTGAAGCTTTCTTT CSARDPRLAPNTEAFF
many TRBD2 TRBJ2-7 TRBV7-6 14 TGTGCCAGCAGCCTAGCGGACAATTTCTACGAGCAGTACTTC CASSLADNFYEQYF
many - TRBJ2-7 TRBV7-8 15 TGTGCCAGCAGGTTAACCGGGGCACCCAGTCGCGAGCAGTACTTC CASRLTGAPSREQYF
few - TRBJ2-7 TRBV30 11 TGTGCCTGGACTACTAGCTACGAGCAGTACTTC CAWTTSYEQYF
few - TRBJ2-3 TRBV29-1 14 TGCAGCGTTGGGTCTCTGGGGGAGACAGATACGCAGTATTTT CSVGSLGETDTQYF
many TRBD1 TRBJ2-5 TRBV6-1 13 TGTGCCAGCATTGAGACAGGGGGAGAGACCCAGTACTTC CASIETGGETQYF
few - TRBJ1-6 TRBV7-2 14 TGTGCCAGCAGCTCGACCGGGGACAATTCACCCCTCCACTTT CASSSTGDNSPLHF
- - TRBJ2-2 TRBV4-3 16 TGCGCCAGCAGCCAAGAGCCCCATTCGGTCACCGGGGAGCTGTTTTTT CASSQEPHSVTGELFF
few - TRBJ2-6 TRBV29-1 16 TGCAGCGTTGGGGCAGGGCTCGGCTCTGGGGCCAACGTCCTGACTTTC CSVGAGLGSGANVLTF
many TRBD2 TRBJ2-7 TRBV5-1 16 TGCGCCAGCAGCTTGGTTCGGACTAGCGGCTCCTACGAGCAGTACTTC CASSLVRTSGSYEQYF
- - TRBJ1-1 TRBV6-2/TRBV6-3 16 TGTGCCAGCAGTTACTCCTCAGGGCGCGTGAACACTGAAGCTTTCTTT CASSYSSGRVNTEAFF
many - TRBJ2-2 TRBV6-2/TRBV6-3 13 TGTGCCAGCAGTCTCGACTGGACCGGGGAGCTGTTTTTT CASSLDWTGELFF
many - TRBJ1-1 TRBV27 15 TGTGCCAGCAGCCCTCTCATAGGGGGTCTGGGTGAAGCTTTCTTT CASSPLIGGLGEAFF
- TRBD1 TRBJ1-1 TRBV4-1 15 TGCGCCAGCAGCCACTTGACAGGGGAAAGGGCTGAAGCTTTCTTT CASSHLTGERAEAFF